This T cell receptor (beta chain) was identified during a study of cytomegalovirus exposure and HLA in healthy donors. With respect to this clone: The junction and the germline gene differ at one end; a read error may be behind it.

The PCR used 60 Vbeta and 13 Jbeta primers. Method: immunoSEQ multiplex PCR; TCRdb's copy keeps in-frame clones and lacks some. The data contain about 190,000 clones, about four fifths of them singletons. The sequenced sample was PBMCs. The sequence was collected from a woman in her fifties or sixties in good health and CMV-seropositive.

This CDR3 is CSSSLGGYSYEQYF. The CDR3 DNA is TGTTCCAGCAGCTTAGGCGGCTACTCCTACGAGCAGTACTTC. V is TRBV7-9 and J is TRBJ2-7; D unresolved. The CDR3 has 14 residues. CDR1 is SEHNR, CDR2 FQNEAQ, per germline (reference sequence).